This TCR beta chain came from a study of T-cell reconstitution after alpha-beta-depleted transplantation in children. In regard to this clonotype: As yet, its antigen is unknown.

The length of the CDR3 is 15 residues. The V end lost 5 bases, the J end lost 0 bases, and 12 bases lay between the germline ends. Germline assignment: CDR1 LNHNV and CDR2 YYDKDF (reference sequence). General study results and limits: By about two months after transplant, alpha-beta T cells reportedly arose from several hundred graft clones that had expanded. The authors attributed T-cell counts and diversity one year after transplant mostly to newly produced T cells.

Unique molecular identifiers were incorporated when the TCRbeta library was constructed. One entry per CDR3 protein results from TCRdb running MiXCR on the PCR reads. Of fewer than 350,000 distinct CDR3 sequences detected, 10% appear once; the ten largest clones hold just under 7.5%. This chain connects TRBV15 to TRBJ2-3; D tentatively reads TRBD1 or TRBD2 (5 bases each). Material: PBMCs, obtained before TCRalphabeta/CD19-depleted stem cell transplant. The clonotype was recovered from a boy in the first two years of life with acute myeloid leukemia, due to receive a stem cell transplant. CDR3 loop: CATSDRDHSTDTQYF. The DNA for the CDR3 is TGTGCCACCAGCGACCGGGACCATAGCACAGATACGCAGTATTTT.